A single sample is the source of the 19 T cell receptor beta chains below, sequenced in a study of response to subunit inactivated influenza vaccine. TCRdb reanalysed the RT-PCR reads using MiXCR and keeps one entry per CDR3 protein. The profile shows about 650,000 distinct CDR3 sequences, about 14% of them singletons. This specimen was PBMCs from blood, taken 14 to 15 days before vaccination. These receptors were collected from a man between 45 and 60 years old who received an inactivated influenza vaccine.

This clonotype was recorded many times. V usage is TRBV20-1 and J usage is TRBJ2-1; D call uncertain. The CDR3 contains 13 residues. Germline CDR1 reads DFQATT; CDR2 reads SNEGSKA (reference sequence). Trimming removed 3 bases from V and 9 bases from J, with 15 bases in between. The CDR3 nucleotides read TGCAGTGCTAGCACCATAAGTAGGTCTGAGCAGTTCTTC. Translated, it gives CSASTISRSEQFF.

The J gene is TRBJ2-5, the V gene TRBV7-2; TRBD1 matches 8 bases. Germline V gene data show CDR1 as SGHTA and CDR2 as FQGNSA. This CDR3 has 16 amino acids. Germline trimming cut 2 bases from V and 4 bases from J; bases unmatched to any gene: 9. CDR3 bases: TGTGCCAGCAGCTTATTTCCACAGGGGGTTGGAGAGACCCAGTACTTC. Residues: CASSLFPQGVGETQYF.

This sequence joins TRBV29-1 and TRBJ1-1; D perhaps matches TRBD1 (5 bases). The V end lost 0 bases, the J end lost 1 base, and 9 bases lay between the germline ends. The CDR3 has 14 amino acids. Germline-derived CDR1 and CDR2 are SQVTM and ANQGSEA. The CDR3 DNA is TGCAGCGTTGAAGATTTTCAGGGGAACACTGAAGCTTTCTTT. It specifies CSVEDFQGNTEAFF. Supplemented by reference TRBV29-1 and TRBJ1-1, the full variable domain reads SAVISQKPSRDICQRGTSLTIQCQVDSQVTMMFWYRQQPGQSLTLIATANQGSEATYESGFVIDKFPISRPNLTFSTLTVSNMSPEDSSIYLCSVEDFQGNTEAFFGQGTRLTVV.

The chain links TRBV27 to TRBJ2-7, with 13 bases lining up with TRBD2. The CDR3 contains 14 residues. With V trimmed by 6 bases and J by 6 bases, 5 bases remained unmatched. Per germline, CDR1 MNHEY and CDR2 SMNVEV (reference sequence). In DNA form, the CDR3 reads TGTGCCAGCAGACTGGGACTAGCGGGAACCGAGCAGTACTTC. It translates to CASRLGLAGTEQYF.

This clonotype was detected only a few times. The CDR3 region is CSAGREGPGTQYF. The CDR3 DNA reads TGCAGTGCGGGGCGGGAGGGCCCTGGGACCCAGTACTTC. V is TRBV20-1 and J is TRBJ2-5; TRBD2 matches at 9 bases. V lost 6 bases, J lost 7 bases, and 9 bases stayed unmatched. Germline V gene data show CDR1 as DFQATT and CDR2 as SNEGSKA (reference sequence). The CDR3 runs 13 residues.

In its sample, this clonotype was seen a few times. The chain has TRBV5-1 and TRBJ2-3; 11 bases agree with TRBD2. The CDR3 loop spans 16 amino acids. CDR1 SGHRS and CDR2 YFSETQ come from the germline V gene. Trimming cost V 8 bases and J 0 bases; bases outside gene matches: 8. The CDR3 sequence is CASRTGTSGSTDTQYF. CDR3 nucleotides: TGCGCCAGTAGAACCGGGACTAGCGGAAGCACAGATACGCAGTATTTT.

The chain uses TRBV13 and TRBJ2-1; the match to TRBD2 covers 8 bases. The CDR3 is made up of 19 amino acids. The germline gives CDR1 PRHDT, CDR2 FYEKMQ (reference sequence). V dropped 6 bases and J dropped 2; count of bases not matched to a gene: 18. The chain's CDR3 is CASRHEAGAPLRPYNEQFF. The CDR3 region has the DNA TGTGCCAGCAGGCACGAAGCGGGAGCCCCCCTGCGGCCCTACAATGAGCAGTTCTTC.

The rearrangement joins TRBV4-1 to TRBJ1-3; D is possibly TRBD1 (6 bases). The CDR3 is made up of 19 amino acids. In germline, CDR1 is MGHRA, CDR2 YSYEKL. V was trimmed by 1 base and J by 0 bases, leaving 19 bases between them. The CDR3 DNA is TGCGCCAGCAGCCAAGCAGATCCAAGGAGAGGGGGCTCTGGAAACACCATATATTTT. Translated, it gives CASSQADPRRGGSGNTIYF.

This clonotype showed up just a few times. The chain is built from TRBV4-1 and TRBJ2-7; 9 bases map to TRBD1. This CDR3 comprises 16 residues. Per the germline V gene, CDR1 is MGHRA and CDR2 is YSYEKL. Unmatched junction bases numbered 6, after V lost 3 bases and J lost 0 bases. CDR3: CASSQSTGGASYEQYF. The CDR3 DNA follows: TGCGCCAGCAGCCAGTCTACAGGGGGCGCCTCCTACGAGCAGTACTTC.

This chain joins TRBV28 and TRBJ1-2, with TRBD1 matching over 7 bases. V was pared by 4 bases and J by 8 bases, with 16 bases of the junction left unmatched. In germline, CDR1 is MDHEN, CDR2 SYDVKM. The CDR3 is 16 amino acids. CDR3 nucleotides: TGTGCCAGCAGTTCGGCTAAATTACAGGGGACTGGGGGCTACACCTTC. Protein product: CASSSAKLQGTGGYTF.

This clonotype was counted between two and nine times. The V gene is TRBV24-1, the J gene TRBJ2-5; TRBD2 aligns across 8 bases. CDR1 is KGHDR, CDR2 SFDVKD, per germline. This CDR3 has 16 residues. The J segment lost 1 base and the V segment lost 4 bases, leaving 7 bases of the junction unmatched. CDR3 amino acids: CATSDLFGGGQETQYF. The CDR3 coding sequence is TGTGCCACCAGTGACCTTTTCGGGGGGGGCCAAGAGACCCAGTACTTC.

This clonotype came up a few times. The V gene is TRBV29-1, the J gene TRBJ2-1, with 8 positions matching TRBD1. V was clipped by 3 bases and J by 7 bases; unmatched bases: 5. Germline values: CDR1 SQVTM, CDR2 ANQGSEA. This CDR3 spans 13 amino acids. CDR3 sequence reads: CSVEQGAGNEQFF. In nucleotides, the CDR3 is TGCAGCGTTGAGCAGGGGGCTGGGAATGAGCAGTTCTTC.

As for this clonotype: An end of the junction does not agree with germline; a read error may underlie this. This CDR3 reads CAGSQDDRDADTQYF. As DNA, the CDR3 is TGTGCCGGCAGCCAAGACGACAGGGACGCAGATACGCAGTATTTT. The chain uses TRBV3-1 and TRBJ2-3; 7 bases are a match to TRBD1. Germline CDR1 reads LGHDT; CDR2 reads YNNKEL (reference sequence). The CDR3 is made up of 15 amino acids.

This clonotype came up a few times. V is TRBV19 and J is TRBJ2-1; weak D call: TRBD2 (6 bases). The ends were cut back, 7 bases at V and 5 bases at J, with 15 bases in the middle. The CDR3 contains 14 residues. Germline V gives CDR1 LNHDA, CDR2 SQIVND (reference sequence). CDR3 loop: CASTPGELNNEQFF. The CDR3 coding sequence is TGTGCCAGTACCCCGGGAGAGCTTAACAATGAGCAGTTCTTC.

The rearrangement links TRBV29-1 to TRBJ2-5, with TRBD2 matching over 8 bases. CDR3 size: 14 residues. The V gene's germline CDR1 is SQVTM and CDR2 ANQGSEA. The V and J ends lost 7 bases and 4 bases, in that order; junction bases with no gene match: 11. The CDR3 here is CSGGPRAGAETQYF. CDR3 nucleotides: TGCAGCGGCGGGCCACGAGCGGGAGCAGAGACCCAGTACTTC.

The V call is TRBV5-6, the J call TRBJ2-3, with a weak D call TRBD2 (5 bases). This CDR3 comprises 16 residues. The germline V gene encodes CDR1 SGHDT and CDR2 YYEEEE. V lost 0 bases, J lost 1 base, and 12 bases lay in between. The CDR3 sequence: CASSLAGLLGTDTQYF. DNA for the CDR3: TGTGCCAGCAGCTTGGCGGGATTACTGGGCACAGATACGCAGTATTTT.

This clonotype was counted a few times. The germline gene is not matched at one end of the junction; a read error may be the cause. The chain couples TRBV7-8 to TRBJ1-2; the D gene is possibly TRBD1 (5 bases). The CDR3 length is 13 residues. In germline, CDR1 is SGHVS, CDR2 FQNEAQ. CDR3 sequence (DNA): TGTGCCAGCAGCTTACGGGACTCCCGCAGTGTTTCCTTC. Residues: CASSLRDSRSVSF. Full variable domain (rest looked up from reference TRBV7-8 and TRBJ1-2): GAGVSQSPRYKVAKRGQDVALRCDPISGHVSLFWYQQALGQGPEFLTYFQNEAQLDKSGLPSDRFFAERPEGSVSTLKIQRTQQEDSAVYLCASSLRDSRSVSFGSGTRLTVV.

This clonotype was detected only a few times. This chain links TRBV11-2 with TRBJ1-6; tentative D call: TRBD1 (5 bases). The CDR3 has 20 amino acids. Germline values: CDR1 SGHAT, CDR2 FQNNGV. V dropped 4 bases and J dropped 0 bases, with 22 bases sitting between them. CDR3 bases: TGTGCCAGCAGCTCCGGGTTGGGGGGGAGTATCCGCTCCTATAATTCACCCCTCCACTTT. Its protein product is CASSSGLGGSIRSYNSPLHF.

This clonotype was seen more than once but under ten times. This chain connects TRBV3-1 to TRBJ1-3; D unclear. Between the trimmed V and J ends, which lost 0 bases and 4 bases, there was a span of 10 bases. Germline loops: CDR1 LGHDT, CDR2 YNNKEL (reference sequence). The CDR3 has 15 residues. The CDR3 region is CASSQEGRGGNTIYF. CDR3 DNA sequence: TGTGCCAGCAGCCAAGAGGGTCGTGGAGGAAACACCATATATTTT.